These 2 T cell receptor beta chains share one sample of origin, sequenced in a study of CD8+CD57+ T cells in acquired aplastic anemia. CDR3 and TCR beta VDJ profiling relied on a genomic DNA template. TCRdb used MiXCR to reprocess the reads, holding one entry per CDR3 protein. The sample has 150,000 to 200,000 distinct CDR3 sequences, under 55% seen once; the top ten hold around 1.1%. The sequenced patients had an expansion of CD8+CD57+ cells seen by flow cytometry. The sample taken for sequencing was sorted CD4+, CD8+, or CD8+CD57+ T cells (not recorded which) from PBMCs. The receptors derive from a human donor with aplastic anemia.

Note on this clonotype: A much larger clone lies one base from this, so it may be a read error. CDR3 loop: CSSSVARTSGGGSHTDTQYF. The CDR3 DNA reads TGTTCCAGCAGCGTAGCACGGACTAGCGGGGGGGGCTCCCACACAGATACGCAGTATTTT. V and J are TRBV9 and TRBJ2-3; 15 bases fit TRBD2. Germline-derived CDR1 and CDR2 are SGDLS and YYNGEE. The CDR3 has 20 residues.

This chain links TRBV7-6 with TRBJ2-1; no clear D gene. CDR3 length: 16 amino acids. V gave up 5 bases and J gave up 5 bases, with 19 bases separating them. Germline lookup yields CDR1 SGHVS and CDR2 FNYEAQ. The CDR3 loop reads CASSPYVSTVDNEQFF. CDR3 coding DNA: TGTGCCAGCAGCCCGTACGTCAGCACAGTGGACAATGAGCAGTTCTTC.